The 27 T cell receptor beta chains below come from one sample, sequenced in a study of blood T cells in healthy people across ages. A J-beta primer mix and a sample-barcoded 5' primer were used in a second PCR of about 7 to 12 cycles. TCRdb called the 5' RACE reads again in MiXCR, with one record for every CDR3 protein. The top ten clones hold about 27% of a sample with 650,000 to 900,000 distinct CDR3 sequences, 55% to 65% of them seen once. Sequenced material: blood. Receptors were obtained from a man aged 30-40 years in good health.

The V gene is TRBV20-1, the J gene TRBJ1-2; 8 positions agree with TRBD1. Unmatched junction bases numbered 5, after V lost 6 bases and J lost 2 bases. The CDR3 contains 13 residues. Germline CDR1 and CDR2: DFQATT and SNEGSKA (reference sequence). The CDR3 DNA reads TGCAGTGCCCCTCGGACAGGGAACTATGGCTACACCTTC. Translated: CSAPRTGNYGYTF.

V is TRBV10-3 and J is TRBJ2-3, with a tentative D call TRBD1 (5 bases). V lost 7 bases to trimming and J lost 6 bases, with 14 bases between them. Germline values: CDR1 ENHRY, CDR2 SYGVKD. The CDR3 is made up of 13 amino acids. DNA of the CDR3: TGTGCCATCACTTATGGACAAGACGATACGCAGTATTTT. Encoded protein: CAITYGQDDTQYF.

The CDR3, as DNA: TGTGCCAGCAGGCGGTCCTTGGGCGGTGAGCAGTTCTTC. Protein: CASRRSLGGEQFF. This chain connects TRBV6-5 to TRBJ2-1, with D unresolved. Germline V lookup: CDR1 MNHEY, CDR2 SVGAGI. The CDR3 covers 13 residues. Between the trimmed V and J ends, which lost 6 bases and 9 bases, there was a span of 15 bases.

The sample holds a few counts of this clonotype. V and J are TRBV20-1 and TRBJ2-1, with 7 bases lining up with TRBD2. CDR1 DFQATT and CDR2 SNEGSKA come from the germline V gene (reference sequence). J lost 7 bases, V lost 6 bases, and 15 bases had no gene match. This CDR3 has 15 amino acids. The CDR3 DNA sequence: TGCAGTGCCATTGACGGCTTGCGGGGGAATAATGAGCAGTTCTTC. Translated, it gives CSAIDGLRGNNEQFF.

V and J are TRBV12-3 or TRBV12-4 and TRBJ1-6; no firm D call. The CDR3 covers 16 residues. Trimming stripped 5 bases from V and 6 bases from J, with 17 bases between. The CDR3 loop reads CASSPRTGSANSPLHF. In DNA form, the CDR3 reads TGTGCCAGCAGTCCCAGGACGGGGTCGGCTAATTCACCCCTCCACTTT.

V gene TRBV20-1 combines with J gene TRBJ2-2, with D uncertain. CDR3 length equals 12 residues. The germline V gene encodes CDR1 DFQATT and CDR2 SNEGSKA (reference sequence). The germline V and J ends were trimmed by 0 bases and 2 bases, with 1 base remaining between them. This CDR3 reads CSARDNTGELFF. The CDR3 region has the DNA TGCAGTGCTAGAGATAACACCGGGGAGCTGTTTTTT.

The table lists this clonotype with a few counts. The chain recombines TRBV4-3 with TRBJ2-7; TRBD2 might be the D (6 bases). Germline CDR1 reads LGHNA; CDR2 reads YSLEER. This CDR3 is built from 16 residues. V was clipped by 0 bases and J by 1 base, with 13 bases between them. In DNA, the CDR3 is TGCGCCAGCAGCCAAGAGATGGGGAGCGGGTCCTACGAGCAGTACTTC. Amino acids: CASSQEMGSGSYEQYF.

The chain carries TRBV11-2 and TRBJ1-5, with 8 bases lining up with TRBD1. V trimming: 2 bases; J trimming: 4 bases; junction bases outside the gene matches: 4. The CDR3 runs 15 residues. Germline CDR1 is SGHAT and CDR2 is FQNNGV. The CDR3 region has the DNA TGTGCCAGCAGCTTAACAGGGGGTTATAATCAGCCCCAGCATTTT. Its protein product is CASSLTGGYNQPQHF.

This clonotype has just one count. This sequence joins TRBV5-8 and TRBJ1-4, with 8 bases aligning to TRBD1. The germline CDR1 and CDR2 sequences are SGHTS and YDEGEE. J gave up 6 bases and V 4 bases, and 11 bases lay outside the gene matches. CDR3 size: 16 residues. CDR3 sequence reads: CASSLRTGRGHEKLFF. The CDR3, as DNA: TGTGCCAGCAGCCTACGGACGGGCAGGGGGCATGAAAAACTGTTTTTT.

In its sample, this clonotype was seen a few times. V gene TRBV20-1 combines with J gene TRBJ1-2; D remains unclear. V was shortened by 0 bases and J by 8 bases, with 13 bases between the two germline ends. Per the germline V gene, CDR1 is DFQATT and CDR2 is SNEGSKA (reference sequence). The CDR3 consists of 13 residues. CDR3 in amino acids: CSAREEVPGGYTF. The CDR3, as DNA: TGCAGTGCTAGAGAGGAGGTTCCTGGAGGCTACACCTTC.

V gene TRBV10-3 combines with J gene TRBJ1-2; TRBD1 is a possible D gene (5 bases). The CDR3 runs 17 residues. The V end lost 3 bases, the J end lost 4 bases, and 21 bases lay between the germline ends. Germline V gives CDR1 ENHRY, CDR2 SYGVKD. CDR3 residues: CAISEGAQRLDLYGYTF. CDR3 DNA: TGTGCCATCAGTGAAGGGGCCCAAAGACTGGACCTCTATGGCTACACCTTC.

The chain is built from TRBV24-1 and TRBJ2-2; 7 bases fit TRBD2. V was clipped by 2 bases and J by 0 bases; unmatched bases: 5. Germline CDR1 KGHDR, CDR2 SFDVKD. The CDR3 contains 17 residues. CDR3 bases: TGTGCCACCAGTGATTGGGGGGGGGAACCGAACACCGGGGAGCTGTTTTTT. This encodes CATSDWGGEPNTGELFF.

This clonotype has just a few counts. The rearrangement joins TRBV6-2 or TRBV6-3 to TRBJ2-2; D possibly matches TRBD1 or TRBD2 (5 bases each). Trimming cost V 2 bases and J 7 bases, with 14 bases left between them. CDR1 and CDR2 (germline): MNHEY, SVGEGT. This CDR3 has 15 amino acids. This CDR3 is CASSYTAGTGGELFF. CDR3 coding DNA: TGTGCCAGCAGTTACACGGCAGGGACCGGCGGGGAGCTGTTTTTT.

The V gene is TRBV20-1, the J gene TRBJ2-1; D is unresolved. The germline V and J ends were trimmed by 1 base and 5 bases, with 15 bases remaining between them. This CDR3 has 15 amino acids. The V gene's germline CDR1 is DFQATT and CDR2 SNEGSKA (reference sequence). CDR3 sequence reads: CSARVIILGNNEQFF. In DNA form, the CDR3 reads TGCAGTGCTAGAGTCATCATCCTAGGGAACAATGAGCAGTTCTTC.

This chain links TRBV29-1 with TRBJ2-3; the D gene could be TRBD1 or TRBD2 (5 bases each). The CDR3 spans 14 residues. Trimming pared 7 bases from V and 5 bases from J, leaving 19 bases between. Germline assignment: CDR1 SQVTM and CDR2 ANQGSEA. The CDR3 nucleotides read TGCAGCGCCCTCCGGGGCCCGGCTGGAGATACGCAGTATTTT. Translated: CSALRGPAGDTQYF.

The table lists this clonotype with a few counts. CDR3: CASSFSEGTQYF. CDR3 nucleotides: TGTGCCAGCAGTTTTAGCGAGGGGACCCAGTACTTC. The rearrangement uses TRBV12-3 or TRBV12-4 and TRBJ2-5; TRBD2 is a possible D gene (5 bases). Trimming shortened V by 3 bases and J by 7 bases, and 9 bases separated the two germline ends. The CDR3 extends over 12 amino acids.

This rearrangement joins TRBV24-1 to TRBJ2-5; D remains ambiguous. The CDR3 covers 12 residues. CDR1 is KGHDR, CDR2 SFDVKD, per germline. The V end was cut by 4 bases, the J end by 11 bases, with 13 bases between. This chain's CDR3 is CATSDYRHQQYF. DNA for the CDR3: TGTGCCACCAGTGACTACCGACACCAGCAGTACTTC.

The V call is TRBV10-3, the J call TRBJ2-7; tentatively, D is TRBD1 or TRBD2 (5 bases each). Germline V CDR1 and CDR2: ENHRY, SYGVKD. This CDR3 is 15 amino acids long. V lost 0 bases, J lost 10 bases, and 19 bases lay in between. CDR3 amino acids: CAISESRGQQWSQYF. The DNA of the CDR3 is TGTGCCATCAGTGAGTCGAGGGGTCAGCAGTGGTCCCAGTACTTC.

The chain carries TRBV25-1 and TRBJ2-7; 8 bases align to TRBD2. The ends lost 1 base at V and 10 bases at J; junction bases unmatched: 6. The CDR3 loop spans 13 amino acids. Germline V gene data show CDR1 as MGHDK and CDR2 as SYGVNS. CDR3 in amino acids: CASSEWAGGTQYF. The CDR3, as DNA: TGTGCCAGCAGTGAATGGGCGGGGGGTACCCAGTACTTC.

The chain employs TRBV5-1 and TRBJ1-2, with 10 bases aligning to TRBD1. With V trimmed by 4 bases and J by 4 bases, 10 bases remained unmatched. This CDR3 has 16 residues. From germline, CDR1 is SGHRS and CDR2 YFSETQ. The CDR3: CASSEGQGNKIYGYTF. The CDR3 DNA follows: TGCGCCAGCAGCGAGGGACAGGGGAATAAGATCTATGGCTACACCTTC.

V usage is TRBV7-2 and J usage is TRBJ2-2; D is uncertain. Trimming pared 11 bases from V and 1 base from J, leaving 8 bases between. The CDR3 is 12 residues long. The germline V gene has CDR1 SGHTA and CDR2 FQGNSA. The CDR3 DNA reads TGTGCCGGTCAGAGGAACACCGGGGAGCTGTTTTTT. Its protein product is CAGQRNTGELFF. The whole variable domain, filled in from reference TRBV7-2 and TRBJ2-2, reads GAGVSQSPSNKVTEKGKDVELRCDPISGHTALYWYRQSLGQGLEFLIYFQGNSAPDKSGLPSDRFSAERTGGSVSTLTIQRTQQEDSAVYLCAGQRNTGELFFGEGSRLTVL.

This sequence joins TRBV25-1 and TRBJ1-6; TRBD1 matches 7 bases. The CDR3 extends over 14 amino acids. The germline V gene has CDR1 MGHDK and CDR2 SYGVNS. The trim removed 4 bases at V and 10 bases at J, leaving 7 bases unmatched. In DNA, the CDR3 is TGTGCCAGCAGTGCCCGGGACAGACGATCACCCCTCCACTTT. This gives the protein CASSARDRRSPLHF.

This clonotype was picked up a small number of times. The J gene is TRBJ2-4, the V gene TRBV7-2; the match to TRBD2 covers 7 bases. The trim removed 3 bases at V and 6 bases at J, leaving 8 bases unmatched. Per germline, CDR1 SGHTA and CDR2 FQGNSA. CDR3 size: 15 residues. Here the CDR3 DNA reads TGTGCCAGCAGCTTTCAAGGAGGGGAGGGAAACATTCAGTACTTC. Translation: CASSFQGGEGNIQYF.

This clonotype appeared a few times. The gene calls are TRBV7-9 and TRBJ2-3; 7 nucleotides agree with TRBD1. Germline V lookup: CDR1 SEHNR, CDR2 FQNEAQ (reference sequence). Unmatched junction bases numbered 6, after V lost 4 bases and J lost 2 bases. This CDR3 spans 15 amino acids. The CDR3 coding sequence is TGTGCCAGCAGCTCTGGACAGGCGTCCACAGATACGCAGTATTTT. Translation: CASSSGQASTDTQYF.

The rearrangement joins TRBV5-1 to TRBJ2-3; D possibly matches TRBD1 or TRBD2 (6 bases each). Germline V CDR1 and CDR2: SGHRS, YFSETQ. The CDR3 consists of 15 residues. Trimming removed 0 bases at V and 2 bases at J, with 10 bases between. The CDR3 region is CASSLAGATTDTQYF. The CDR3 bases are TGCGCCAGCAGCTTGGCGGGGGCGACCACAGATACGCAGTATTTT. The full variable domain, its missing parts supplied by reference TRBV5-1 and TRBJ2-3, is KAGVTQTPRYLIKTRGQQVTLSCSPISGHRSVSWYQQTPGQGLQFLFEYFSETQRNKGNFPGRFSGRQFSNSRSEMNVSTLELGDSALYLCASSLAGATTDTQYFGPGTRLTVL.

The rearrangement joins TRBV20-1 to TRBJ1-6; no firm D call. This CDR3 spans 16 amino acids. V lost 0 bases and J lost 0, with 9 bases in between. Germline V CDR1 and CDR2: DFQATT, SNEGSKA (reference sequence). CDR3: CSARDRGNSYNSPLHF. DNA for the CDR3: TGCAGTGCTAGAGATCGAGGGAACTCCTATAATTCACCCCTCCACTTT.

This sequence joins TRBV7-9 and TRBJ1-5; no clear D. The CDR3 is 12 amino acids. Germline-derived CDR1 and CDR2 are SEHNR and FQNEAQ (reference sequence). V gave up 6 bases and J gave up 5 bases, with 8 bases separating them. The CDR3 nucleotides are TGTGCCAGCAGTTTATTAGATCAGCCCCAGCATTTT. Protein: CASSLLDQPQHF. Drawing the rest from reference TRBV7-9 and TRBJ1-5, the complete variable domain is DTGVSQNPRHKITKRGQNVTFRCDPISEHNRLYWYRQTLGQGPEFLTYFQNEAQLEKSRLLSDRFSAERPKGSFSTLEIQRTEQGDSAMYLCASSLLDQPQHFGDGTRLSIL.